These 29 T cell receptor beta chains came from one sample sequenced in a study of blood T cell repertoires in COVID-19. Repertoires were generated with immunoSEQ multiplex PCR, while TCRdb's copy carries only in-frame clones and drops some. The table has about 180,000 clones, 86% seen once. Input material: peripheral blood. The receptors here all came from a man between 65 and 80 years old with active or convalescent COVID-19.

The chain joins TRBV27 to TRBJ2-1; TRBD2 matches at 10 bases. J lost 2 bases, V lost 5 bases, and 3 bases had no gene match. Germline CDR1 is MNHEY and CDR2 is SMNVEV (reference sequence). The CDR3 totals 15 residues. CDR3 nucleotides: TGTGCCAGCAGTAGAGGACTAGCGGCCTACAATGAGCAGTTCTTC. As protein: CASSRGLAAYNEQFF.

V is TRBV18 and J is TRBJ2-7; 7 nucleotides line up with TRBD1. After removal of 4 bases from V and 2 bases from J, the junction contained 2 bases not matched to a gene. This CDR3 is built from 13 residues. Germline CDR1 and CDR2: KGHSH and LQKENI. The CDR3 sequence is CASSQTGPYEQYF. In nucleotides, the CDR3 is TGTGCCAGCTCACAGACAGGGCCCTACGAGCAGTACTTC.

The chain is built from TRBV6-6 and TRBJ1-5, with unresolved D. V was cut by 7 bases and J by 5 bases, with 12 bases left in between. CDR1 is MNHNY and CDR2 is SVGAGI in the germline V gene (reference sequence). The CDR3 consists of 13 residues. CDR3 protein: CASNIARDQPQHF. The CDR3 region has the DNA TGTGCCAGCAATATAGCACGGGATCAGCCCCAGCATTTT.

This chain links TRBV6-2 or TRBV6-3 with TRBJ1-1; tentative D call: TRBD1 (6 bases). Between the trimmed V and J ends, which lost 6 bases and 7 bases, there was a span of 21 bases. This CDR3 is built from 15 residues. Germline V gene sequence: CDR1 MNHEY, CDR2 SVGEGT. CDR3 loop: CASSPYRVGTNEAFF. Written as DNA, the CDR3 is TGTGCCAGCAGCCCGTACAGGGTCGGAACAAATGAAGCTTTCTTT.

The CDR3 bases are TGTGCCAGCAAATTAGCGCTAGTAAATGAGCAGTTCTTC. Protein product: CASKLALVNEQFF. The chain carries TRBV2 and TRBJ2-1, with a weak D call TRBD2 (5 bases). This CDR3 is 13 amino acids long. V lost 7 bases, J lost 7 bases, and 14 bases lay in between. CDR1 is SNHLY, CDR2 FYNNEI, per germline.

The genes are TRBV9 and TRBJ1-1, with 7 bases identical to TRBD1. The germline V gene has CDR1 SGDLS and CDR2 YYNGEE. V shed 3 bases and J 5 bases; nucleotides not matched to a gene: 10. The CDR3 totals 15 residues. The CDR3 protein is CASSAWDSGLTEAFF. DNA of the CDR3: TGTGCCAGCAGCGCCTGGGACAGTGGGTTGACTGAAGCTTTCTTT.

The chain uses TRBV30 and TRBJ1-1; D may be TRBD1 (5 bases). Germline V gene lookup returns CDR1 GTSNPN and CDR2 SVGIG (reference sequence). The CDR3 loop spans 16 amino acids. The V end lost 4 bases, the J end lost 0 bases, and 18 bases lay between the germline ends. The CDR3 DNA follows: TGTGCCTGGACAATCGGGGACTGGGGCATGAACACTGAAGCTTTCTTT. It encodes CAWTIGDWGMNTEAFF.

The rearrangement links TRBV15 to TRBJ2-3; D is perhaps TRBD2 (5 bases). The CDR3 is 17 amino acids. Germline V gene data show CDR1 as LNHNV and CDR2 as YYDKDF (reference sequence). V was pared by 5 bases and J by 3 bases, with 21 bases between. The CDR3 DNA reads TGTGCCACCAGCGGGGAGAGACTGCTCTTGGGGACAGATACGCAGTATTTT. This translates into CATSGERLLLGTDTQYF.

This chain connects TRBV7-6 to TRBJ2-2; possible D gene TRBD1, 5 bases. The CDR3 length is 13 residues. With 2 bases removed from V and 5 bases from J, the gap between germline ends came to 6 bases. Germline assignment: CDR1 SGHVS and CDR2 FNYEAQ. The CDR3 region has the DNA TGTGCCAGCAGCTTAAGGGGAACCGGGGAGCTGTTTTTT. Its protein is CASSLRGTGELFF.

This clone was seen a single time. The J gene is TRBJ2-3, the V gene TRBV18; D uncertain. Trimming pared 2 bases from V and 0 bases from J, leaving 9 bases between. Germline V lookup: CDR1 KGHSH, CDR2 LQKENI. This CDR3 spans 15 amino acids. CDR3 sequence: CASSPLRTSTDTQYF. CDR3 DNA sequence: TGTGCCAGCTCACCATTACGCACTAGCACAGATACGCAGTATTTT.

The V gene is TRBV28, the J gene TRBJ1-3; no reliable D call. V shed 3 bases and J shed 0 bases, with 15 bases lying between them. The germline gives CDR1 MDHEN, CDR2 SYDVKM. The CDR3 totals 17 residues. The CDR3, as DNA: TGTGCCAGCAGTTTTGGTAAGCTGAGTTCCTCTGGAAACACCATATATTTT. It is translated as CASSFGKLSSSGNTIYF.

The chain recombines TRBV5-1 with TRBJ2-7, with a possible D match to TRBD1 (5 bases). The germline V and J ends were trimmed by 4 bases and 6 bases, with 17 bases remaining between them. Germline values: CDR1 SGHRS, CDR2 YFSETQ. The CDR3 sequence is 14 residues long. CDR3: CASSPSPRTFEQYF. DNA for the CDR3: TGCGCCAGCAGCCCCAGCCCTCGGACATTCGAGCAGTACTTC.

The J gene is TRBJ1-2, the V gene TRBV12-3 or TRBV12-4; no clear D gene. The V end lost 5 bases, the J end lost 7 bases, and 11 bases lay between the germline ends. This CDR3 has 12 amino acids. The CDR3 sequence is CASSTGRVGYTF. In nucleotides, the CDR3 is TGTGCCAGCAGTACTGGGAGGGTTGGCTACACCTTC.

This clone was seen a handful of times. The chain has TRBV7-2 and TRBJ2-1; D is possibly TRBD1 (6 bases). The CDR3 totals 14 residues. Between the trimmed V and J ends, which lost 4 bases and 6 bases, there was a span of 13 bases. The germline V gene encodes CDR1 SGHTA and CDR2 FQGNSA. The CDR3 sequence is CASSWNTGINEQFF. The DNA for the CDR3 is TGTGCCAGCAGCTGGAATACAGGGATCAATGAGCAGTTCTTC. The full variable domain, with the rest looked up from reference TRBV7-2 and TRBJ2-1, is GAGVSQSPSNKVTEKGKDVELRCDPISGHTALYWYRQSLGQGLEFLIYFQGNSAPDKSGLPSDRFSAERTGGSVSTLTIQRTQQEDSAVYLCASSWNTGINEQFFGPGTRLTVL.

V is TRBV30 and J is TRBJ2-1, with D perhaps TRBD2 (6 bases). This CDR3 contains 15 residues. CDR1 GTSNPN and CDR2 SVGIG come from the germline V gene (reference sequence). V was trimmed by 0 bases and J by 0 bases, leaving 9 bases between them. CDR3 sequence: CAWSVRAGSYNEQFF. CDR3 coding DNA: TGTGCCTGGAGTGTACGAGCGGGCTCCTACAATGAGCAGTTCTTC.

The chain has TRBV28 and TRBJ1-4, with 7 bases matching TRBD1. CDR3 length equals 15 residues. V trimming: 5 bases; J trimming: 8 bases; junction bases outside the gene matches: 11. Germline V gene data show CDR1 as MDHEN and CDR2 as SYDVKM. The CDR3: CASSAHRGAGEKLFF. CDR3 nucleotide sequence: TGTGCCAGCAGTGCACACAGGGGCGCCGGGGAAAAACTGTTTTTT.

V is TRBV6-5 and J is TRBJ2-1; 10 bases match TRBD2. Germline CDR1 is MNHEY and CDR2 is SVGAGI. The length of the CDR3 is 15 residues. V lost 7 bases, J lost 5 bases, and 8 bases stayed unmatched. In DNA, the CDR3 is TGTGCCAGCATCGAGCGGGGGGGCCGGGACAATGAGCAGTTCTTC. Translation: CASIERGGRDNEQFF.

The chain couples TRBV29-1 to TRBJ1-2; 7 nucleotides match TRBD1. The J segment lost 4 bases and the V segment lost 4 bases, leaving 9 bases of the junction unmatched. The germline gives CDR1 SQVTM, CDR2 ANQGSEA. The CDR3 is 14 amino acids. CDR3: CSVGGTETIYGYTF. The CDR3 bases are TGCAGCGTTGGCGGGACAGAGACTATCTATGGCTACACCTTC.

V and J are TRBV19 and TRBJ1-5; D gene uncertain. The length of the CDR3 is 14 residues. The V and J ends lost 7 bases and 11 bases respectively, with 21 bases between them. Germline CDR1 is LNHDA and CDR2 is SQIVND (reference sequence). Written as DNA, the CDR3 is TGTGCCAGTACCCCCTCCGGGCCCCCCGGGACCCAGCATTTT. This translates into CASTPSGPPGTQHF.

This clone was seen just once. J is TRBJ1-2 and V is TRBV5-1, with 8 bases aligning to TRBD1. Germline V gene lookup returns CDR1 SGHRS and CDR2 YFSETQ. The CDR3 is 17 residues long. V was clipped by 1 base and J by 0 bases; unmatched bases: 8. CDR3 sequence reads: CASSLSRDRPPNYGYTF. The CDR3 DNA reads as TGCGCCAGCAGCTTGAGCCGGGACAGGCCTCCTAACTATGGCTACACCTTC. Drawing the rest from reference TRBV5-1 and TRBJ1-2, the complete variable domain is KAGVTQTPRYLIKTRGQQVTLSCSPISGHRSVSWYQQTPGQGLQFLFEYFSETQRNKGNFPGRFSGRQFSNSRSEMNVSTLELGDSALYLCASSLSRDRPPNYGYTFGSGTRLTVV.

This chain connects TRBV7-3 to TRBJ2-6; TRBD1 matches at 8 bases. V shed 5 bases, J shed 0 bases, and the junction held 12 bases outside the gene matches. The V gene's germline CDR1 is SGHTA and CDR2 FQGTGA. CDR3 length: 19 residues. The chain's CDR3 is CASSLILGQGSSGANVLTF. As DNA, the CDR3 is TGTGCCAGCAGCCTAATTCTCGGACAGGGAAGCTCTGGGGCCAACGTCCTGACTTTC.

DNA of the CDR3: TGTGCCAGCAGCTTACAGGGGGACTACGAGCAGTACTTC. Residues: CASSLQGDYEQYF. This chain joins TRBV5-4 and TRBJ2-7; 8 bases agree with TRBD1. The length of the CDR3 is 13 residues. V was pared by 2 bases and J by 3 bases, with 1 base of the junction left unmatched. Germline V gene lookup returns CDR1 SGHNT and CDR2 YYREEE (reference sequence). Combining the CDR3 with reference TRBV5-4 and TRBJ2-7 gives the whole variable domain ETGVTQSPTHLIKTRGQQVTLRCSSQSGHNTVSWYQQALGQGPQFIFQYYREEENGRGNFPPRFSGLQFPNYSSELNVNALELDDSALYLCASSLQGDYEQYFGPGTRLTVT.

The chain joins TRBV11-2 to TRBJ1-2, with 8 bases identical to TRBD1. Trimming at V came to 5 bases and at J to 7 bases, leaving 12 bases not matched to a gene. In germline, CDR1 is SGHAT, CDR2 FQNNGV. CDR3 length: 15 amino acids. For the CDR3, the DNA is TGTGCCAGCAGCCTAAATGGCGGCAGGGGGCCTGGCTACACCTTC. Its protein is CASSLNGGRGPGYTF.

The chain employs TRBV6-5 and TRBJ2-1; 7 positions agree with TRBD2. Germline trimming cut 2 bases from V and 2 bases from J; bases unmatched to any gene: 3. The CDR3 loop spans 15 amino acids. CDR1 is MNHEY, CDR2 SVGAGI, per germline. The CDR3 spells CASSYGLDTYNEQFF. The CDR3 region has the DNA TGTGCCAGCAGTTACGGACTAGACACCTACAATGAGCAGTTCTTC.

This clone was recorded only once. The V gene is TRBV7-2, the J gene TRBJ1-3; D not resolved. Germline lookup yields CDR1 SGHTA and CDR2 FQGNSA. V lost 5 bases, J lost 0 bases, and 14 bases lay in between. The CDR3 has 16 amino acids. The CDR3 nucleotides read TGTGCCAGCAGCCCCCTGGGCCTTTTCTCTGGAAACACCATATATTTT. It yields the protein CASSPLGLFSGNTIYF.

The sample holds a few counts of this clone. The chain recombines TRBV15 with TRBJ1-5; 7 nucleotides line up with TRBD1. The junction had 7 bases not matched to a gene; V was cut back by 1 base and J by 7 bases. The germline CDR1 and CDR2 sequences are LNHNV and YYDKDF (reference sequence). The CDR3 is made up of 15 amino acids. CDR3 protein: CATSRAARGQQPQHF. The CDR3 bases are TGTGCCACCAGCAGAGCGGCGAGGGGACAGCAGCCCCAGCATTTT.

The gene calls are TRBV7-8 and TRBJ1-5; D gene uncertain. Per germline, CDR1 SGHVS and CDR2 FQNEAQ. The V and J ends lost 1 base and 2 bases respectively, with 9 bases between them. The CDR3 covers 15 residues. DNA for the CDR3: TGTGCCAGCAGCTTAGTGTTAAGCCGCAATCAGCCCCAGCATTTT. It yields the protein CASSLVLSRNQPQHF. Complete variable domain (other parts from reference TRBV7-8 and TRBJ1-5): GAGVSQSPRYKVAKRGQDVALRCDPISGHVSLFWYQQALGQGPEFLTYFQNEAQLDKSGLPSDRFFAERPEGSVSTLKIQRTQQEDSAVYLCASSLVLSRNQPQHFGDGTRLSIL.

V usage is TRBV2 and J usage is TRBJ2-5, with D tentatively TRBD2 (6 bases). Per the germline V gene, CDR1 is SNHLY and CDR2 is FYNNEI. This CDR3 has 14 amino acids. The V and J ends lost 3 bases and 2 bases respectively, with 10 bases between them. The CDR3 sequence is CASSERLVQETQYF. Here the CDR3 DNA reads TGTGCCAGCAGTGAGAGACTAGTTCAAGAGACCCAGTACTTC.

The rearrangement joins TRBV15 to TRBJ2-2; no clear D. Trimming shortened V by 4 bases and J by 8 bases, and 8 bases separated the two germline ends. Germline CDR1 LNHNV, CDR2 YYDKDF (reference sequence). The CDR3 is made up of 12 amino acids. The CDR3 spells CATSTLLGELFF. CDR3 in DNA: TGTGCCACCAGCACCCTCCTTGGGGAGCTGTTTTTT.